Each of the 3 T cell receptor beta chains below was sequenced from the same sample in a study of shared clonotypes between healthy human individuals. The naive CD8 fraction comprised CD45RO-negative cells positively selected for CCR7 and excluded terminally differentiated effector memory CD45RA+ cells. The table came from immunoSEQ multiplex PCR; TCRdb's copy has only in-frame clones and leaves some out. In the table there are around 2,000,000 clones, over 85% of which are singletons. Sequencing was carried out using naive CD8+ T cells sorted from blood. These receptors were collected from a man aged 18 to 30 in good health.

This chain joins TRBV9 and TRBJ2-3; D gene uncertain. CDR1 and CDR2 from the germline V gene are SGDLS and YYNGEE. V was trimmed by 0 bases and J by 3 bases, leaving 8 bases between them. CDR3 length: 14 residues. The DNA of the CDR3 is TGTGCCAGCAGCGTAGCGTTAGCTACAGATACGCAGTATTTT. Protein: CASSVALATDTQYF.

The chain couples TRBV28 to TRBJ2-5, with 7 bases identical to TRBD2. The CDR3 spans 14 residues. Per the germline V gene, CDR1 is MDHEN and CDR2 is SYDVKM. J lost 7 bases, V lost 2 bases, and 7 bases had no gene match. The CDR3 sequence: CASSLAASGGTQYF. CDR3 DNA sequence: TGTGCCAGCAGTTTAGCGGCTAGCGGCGGGACCCAGTACTTC.

Points on this clone: This sample includes further DNA sequences coding for the same CDR3. This chain uses TRBV9 with TRBJ2-7; D is possibly TRBD1 (6 bases). CDR1 and CDR2 from the germline V gene are SGDLS and YYNGEE. The V end lost 3 bases, the J end lost 2 bases, and 12 bases lay between the germline ends. The CDR3 contains 14 residues. The CDR3 reads CASSEQGVPYEQYF. In DNA form, the CDR3 reads TGTGCCAGCAGCGAACAGGGTGTTCCCTACGAGCAGTACTTC.